Reported below is one T cell receptor beta chain. The sample holds many counts of this clonotype. No cognate antigen has been identified for it. No quality values exist for individual bases; no much larger clone is one base distant. The data derive from a study of patients and donors after allogeneic stem cell transplantation (dated by TCRdb to 2018 to 2021). Library preparation used RT-PCR. The listed sequencing device is NextSeq 550. TCRdb applied fastp at Q25 and MiXCR to the public reads, then kept only in-frame beta chains. Records with the same CDR3 protein are collapsed into one entry carrying the most frequent genes and DNA. A total of 3,500 to 4,500 distinct CDR3 sequences appear in this sample, about a sixth of them only once. The top ten clonotypes cover 76% of the sample. Between the V and J ends, shortened by 3 bases and 4 bases respectively, the junction contains 9 bases. Reading from cysteine to phenylalanine, the CDR3 counts 14 amino acids. This entry keeps only the CDR3 DNA: 42 bases, framed from base 1.

The receptor comes from a human donor who was either an allogeneic HSCT recipient or a stem cell or donor lymphocyte infusion donor (not recorded which). It is not recorded whose cells these are; they may come from a transplant donor. The V and J segments used are TRBV12-3 or TRBV12-4 and TRBJ1-4, with the D gene too uncertain to name. Sequencing was done on a sample of blood, either unsorted or a sorted T cell fraction (not recorded which). The DNA sequence follows: TGTGCCAGCAGTTTGGGTCCCGTTAATGAAAAACTGTTTTTT. This encodes CASSLGPVNEKLFF.